This T cell receptor beta chain was identified in a study of neoadjuvant anti-PD-1 for oral cavity cancer. For the study at large: Non-progressing patients received a fourth nivolumab dose near day 43, then surgery on days 50-56. Study outcomes and limitations: Higher pretreatment blood Treg/Th17 ratios correlated with higher pretreatment blood and lower post-treatment tumor TCRbeta clonality.

Sample time point: after neoadjuvant nivolumab, at surgical resection. Patients were newly diagnosed with stage II-IVA oral cavity squamous cell carcinoma without prior systemic or radiation treatment. Sequencing used immunoSEQ multiplex PCR; TCRdb keeps in-frame clones, though not all of them. The sample contains around 8,000 clones, roughly 70% of which appear only once. Trimming pared 6 bases from V and 2 bases from J, leaving 5 bases between. The CDR3 length is 11 residues. CDR1 and CDR2 from the germline V gene are MNHEY and SMNVEV (reference sequence). This clone showed up just a few times. The antigen is not known.

Sequenced material: PBMCs, taken after nivolumab (anti-PD-1) treatment. This sequence was found in a person between 35 and 79 years old with oral cavity squamous cell carcinoma. V usage is TRBV27 and J usage is TRBJ2-7; possible D gene TRBD1, 5 bases. CDR3 sequence (DNA): TGTGCCAGCAGACAGGCCTACGAGCAGTACTTC. This gives the protein CASRQAYEQYF.